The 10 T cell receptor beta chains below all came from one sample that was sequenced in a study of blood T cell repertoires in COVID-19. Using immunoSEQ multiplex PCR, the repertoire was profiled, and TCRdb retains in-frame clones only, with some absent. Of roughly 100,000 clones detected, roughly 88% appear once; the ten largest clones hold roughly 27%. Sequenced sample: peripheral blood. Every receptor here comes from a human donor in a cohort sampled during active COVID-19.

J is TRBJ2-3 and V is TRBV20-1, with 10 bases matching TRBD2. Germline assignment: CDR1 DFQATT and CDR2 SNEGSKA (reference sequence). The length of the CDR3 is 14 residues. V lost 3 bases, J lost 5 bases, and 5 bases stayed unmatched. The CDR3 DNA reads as TGCAGTGCTAGTTTAGCGGGGGGAGAAGATACGCAGTATTTT. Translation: CSASLAGGEDTQYF.

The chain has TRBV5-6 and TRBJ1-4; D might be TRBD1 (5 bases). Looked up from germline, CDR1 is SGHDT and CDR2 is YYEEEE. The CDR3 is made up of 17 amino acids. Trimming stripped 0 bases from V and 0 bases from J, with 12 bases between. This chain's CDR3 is CASSLGQGISTNEKLFF. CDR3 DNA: TGTGCCAGCAGCTTGGGGCAGGGCATATCAACTAATGAAAAACTGTTTTTT. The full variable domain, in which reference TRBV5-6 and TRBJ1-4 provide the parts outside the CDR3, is DAGVTQSPTHLIKTRGQQVTLRCSPKSGHDTVSWYQQALGQGPQFIFQYYEEEERQRGNFPDRFSGHQFPNYSSELNVNALLLGDSALYLCASSLGQGISTNEKLFFGSGTQLSVL.

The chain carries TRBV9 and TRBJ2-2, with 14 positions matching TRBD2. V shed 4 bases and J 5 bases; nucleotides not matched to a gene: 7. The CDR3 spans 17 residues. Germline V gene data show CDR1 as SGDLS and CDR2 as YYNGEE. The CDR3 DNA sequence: TGTGCCAGCAGCATAGGACTAGCGGGAGGATGGACCGGGGAGCTGTTTTTT. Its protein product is CASSIGLAGGWTGELFF.

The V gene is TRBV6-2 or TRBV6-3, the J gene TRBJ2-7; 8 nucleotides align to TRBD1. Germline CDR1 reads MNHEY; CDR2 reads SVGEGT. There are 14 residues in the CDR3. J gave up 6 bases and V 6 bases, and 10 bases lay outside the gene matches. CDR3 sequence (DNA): TGTGCCAGCAGCCGGACAGGGACGGAGGGCGAGCAGTACTTC. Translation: CASSRTGTEGEQYF.

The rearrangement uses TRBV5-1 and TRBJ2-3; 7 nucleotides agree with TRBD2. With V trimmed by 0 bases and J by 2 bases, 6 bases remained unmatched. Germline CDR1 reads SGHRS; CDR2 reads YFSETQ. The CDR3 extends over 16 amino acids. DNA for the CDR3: TGCGCCAGCAGCTTGGCTCTAGCGGAAAACACAGATACGCAGTATTTT. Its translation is CASSLALAENTDTQYF.

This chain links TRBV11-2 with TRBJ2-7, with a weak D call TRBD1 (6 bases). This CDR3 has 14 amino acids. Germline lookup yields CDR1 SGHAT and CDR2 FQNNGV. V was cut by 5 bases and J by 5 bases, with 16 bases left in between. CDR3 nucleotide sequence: TGTGCCAGCAGCACCACAGACAGGCTCCACGAGCAGTACTTC. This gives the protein CASSTTDRLHEQYF.

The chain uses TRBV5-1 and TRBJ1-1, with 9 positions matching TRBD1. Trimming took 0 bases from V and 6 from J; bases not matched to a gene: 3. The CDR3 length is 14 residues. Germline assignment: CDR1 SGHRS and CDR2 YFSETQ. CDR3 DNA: TGCGCCAGCAGCTTGGGGGACAGGGCCTCTGAAGCTTTCTTT. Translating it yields CASSLGDRASEAFF.

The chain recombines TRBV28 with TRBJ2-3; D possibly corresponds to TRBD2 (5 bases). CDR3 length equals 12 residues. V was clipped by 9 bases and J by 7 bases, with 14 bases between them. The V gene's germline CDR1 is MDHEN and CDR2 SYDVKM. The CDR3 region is CASGRPGNTQYF. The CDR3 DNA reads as TGTGCCAGTGGACGGCCCGGGAATACGCAGTATTTT. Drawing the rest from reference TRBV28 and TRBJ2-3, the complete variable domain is DVKVTQSSRYLVKRTGEKVFLECVQDMDHENMFWYRQDPGLGLRLIYFSYDVKMKEKGDIPEGYSVSREKKERFSLILESASTNQTSMYLCASGRPGNTQYFGPGTRLTVL.

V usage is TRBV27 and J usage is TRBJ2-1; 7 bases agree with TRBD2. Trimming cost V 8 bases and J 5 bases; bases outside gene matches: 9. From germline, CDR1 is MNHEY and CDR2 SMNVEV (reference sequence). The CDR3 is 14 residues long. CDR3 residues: CASGGTGGNNEQFF. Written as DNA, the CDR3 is TGTGCCAGCGGGGGTACGGGGGGAAACAATGAGCAGTTCTTC.

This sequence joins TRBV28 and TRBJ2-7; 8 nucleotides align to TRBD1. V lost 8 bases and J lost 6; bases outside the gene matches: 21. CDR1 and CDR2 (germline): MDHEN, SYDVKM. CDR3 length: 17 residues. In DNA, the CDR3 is TGTGCCAGCGCGGCCCCAAAAGCATACAGGGGGAATGGCGAGCAGTACTTC. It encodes CASAAPKAYRGNGEQYF.